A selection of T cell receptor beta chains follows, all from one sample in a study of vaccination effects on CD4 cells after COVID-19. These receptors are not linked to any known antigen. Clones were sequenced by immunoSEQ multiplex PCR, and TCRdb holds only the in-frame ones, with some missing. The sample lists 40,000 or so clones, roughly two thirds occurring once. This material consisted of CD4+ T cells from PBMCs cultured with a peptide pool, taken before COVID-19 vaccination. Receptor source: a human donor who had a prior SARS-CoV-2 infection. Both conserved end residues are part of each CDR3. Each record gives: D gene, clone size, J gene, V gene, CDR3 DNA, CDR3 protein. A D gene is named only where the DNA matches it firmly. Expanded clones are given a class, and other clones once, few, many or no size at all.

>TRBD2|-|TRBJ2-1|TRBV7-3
TGTGCCAGCAGCCCCCAAGGGACTAGCGGCTTCAGTCCGTTCTTC
CASSPQGTSGFSPFF
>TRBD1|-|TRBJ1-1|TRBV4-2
TGTGCCAGCAGCCGCCTCCCCACAGGGGTCCATGAAGCTTTCTTT
CASSRLPTGVHEAFF
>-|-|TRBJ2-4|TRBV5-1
TGCGCCAGCAGCTTGGTCCGCCTTAGCGGCATTCAGTACTTC
CASSLVRLSGIQYF
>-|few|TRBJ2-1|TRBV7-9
TGTGCCAGCAGCTTATCCCTCGCGGGGTCCTACAATGAGCAGTTCTTC
CASSLSLAGSYNEQFF
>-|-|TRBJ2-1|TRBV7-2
TGTGCCAGCAGCCCCCGGCCCGGGGACAATGAGCAGTTCTTC
CASSPRPGDNEQFF
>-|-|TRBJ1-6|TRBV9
TGTGCCAGCAGCGTATCCGCCGACAGTTCCTATAATTCACCCCTCCACTTT
CASSVSADSSYNSPLHF
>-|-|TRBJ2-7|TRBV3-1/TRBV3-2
TGTGCCAGCAGCCAACTGACAACCTACGAGCAGTACTTC
CASSQLTTYEQYF
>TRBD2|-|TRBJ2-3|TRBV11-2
TGTGCCAGCAGCTTAGACACTAGCGGGGGACCAAACACAGATACGCAGTATTTT
CASSLDTSGGPNTDTQYF
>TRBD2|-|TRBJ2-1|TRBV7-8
TGTGCCAGCAGCTTAGGAATTGGGGTGGCGGGAGGTTCAAAGGGATCCTACAATGAGCAGTTCTTC
CASSLGIGVAGGSKGSYNEQFF
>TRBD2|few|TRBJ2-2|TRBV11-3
TGTGCCAGCGGCCCGGGACTAGTAGAGACCGGGGAGCTGTTTTTT
CASGPGLVETGELFF
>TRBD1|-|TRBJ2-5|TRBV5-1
TGCGCCAGCAGCCCGGGGACAGGGGGCTACCAAGAGACCCAGTACTTC
CASSPGTGGYQETQYF
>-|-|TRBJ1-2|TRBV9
TGTGCCAGCAGCGCGAGGTTCAACTATGGCTACACCTTC
CASSARFNYGYTF
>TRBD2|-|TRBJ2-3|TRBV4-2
TGTGCCAGCAGCCAAGTTGCTAGCGGGAGGGCCTCAGATACGCAGTATTTT
CASSQVASGRASDTQYF
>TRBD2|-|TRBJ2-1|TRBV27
TGTGCCAGCAGTCGGGTGGTAGCGGGAGATGTTGTAGATGAGCAGTTCTTC
CASSRVVAGDVVDEQFF
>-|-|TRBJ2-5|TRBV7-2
TGTGCCAGCAGCTTCGCGCTAATTGAGACCCAGTACTTC
CASSFALIETQYF
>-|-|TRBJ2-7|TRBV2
TGTGCCAGCAGTGAAGCCCGAGGGTCCTACGAGCAGTACTTC
CASSEARGSYEQYF
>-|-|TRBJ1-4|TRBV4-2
TGTGCCAGCAGCCAAGATCAATCCCGGCCTAATGAAAAACTGTTTTTT
CASSQDQSRPNEKLFF
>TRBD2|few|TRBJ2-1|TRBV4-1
TGCGCCAGCAGCCAACCTCCGGGACTAGGCTACAATGAGCAGTTCTTC
CASSQPPGLGYNEQFF
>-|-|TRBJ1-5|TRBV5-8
TGTGCCAGCAGCCGAAGGACGGGACAAAGCAATCAGCCCCAGCATTTT
CASSRRTGQSNQPQHF
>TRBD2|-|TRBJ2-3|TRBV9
TGTGCCAGCAGCGTAGTCGCCGGGGGGGCAGATACGCAGTATTTT
CASSVVAGGADTQYF
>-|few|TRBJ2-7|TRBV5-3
TGTGCCAGAAGCTTATGGACCCAGGGGCCCGAGCAGTACTTC
CARSLWTQGPEQYF
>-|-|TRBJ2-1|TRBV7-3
TGTGCCAGCAGCTTAACGGGGGGGCCGTCCTACAATGAGCAGTTCTTC
CASSLTGGPSYNEQFF
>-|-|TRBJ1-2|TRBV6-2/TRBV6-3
TGTGCCAGCAGTCACTCGAAAACTCGGGTGGGCAGGATCTATGGCTACACCTTC
CASSHSKTRVGRIYGYTF
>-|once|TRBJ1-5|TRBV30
TGTGCCTGGAGTGAAACAGGTAATCAGCCCCAGCATTTT
CAWSETGNQPQHF